This T cell receptor beta chain was captured in a study of blood T cell dynamics during melanoma immunotherapy. Data came from immunoSEQ multiplex PCR; TCRdb stores just in-frame clones and leaves some out. The table includes around 26,000 clones, roughly nine tenths detected once. The CDR3 extends over 14 amino acids. Trimming at V came to 0 bases and at J to 5 bases, leaving 2 bases not matched to a gene. Germline V gene data show CDR1 as SGHRS and CDR2 as YFSETQ. This clone was seen only a few times. Time point here: pre-treatment baseline. At 12 weeks after first infusion, RECIST 1.1 defined response for most patients. Patients had no prior systemic cancer treatment, immunosuppressants or other active cancers.

The J gene is TRBJ2-7, the V gene TRBV5-1, with 10 bases lining up with TRBD2. The clonotype was recovered from a human donor with melanoma. The sequences come from blood, collected from a patient treated with checkpoint blockade. CDR3: CASSLVAGGHEQYF. The CDR3 DNA follows: TGCGCCAGCAGCTTGGTAGCGGGAGGTCACGAGCAGTACTTC. Full variable domain (remainder filled in from reference TRBV5-1 and TRBJ2-7): KAGVTQTPRYLIKTRGQQVTLSCSPISGHRSVSWYQQTPGQGLQFLFEYFSETQRNKGNFPGRFSGRQFSNSRSEMNVSTLELGDSALYLCASSLVAGGHEQYFGPGTRLTVT.